This paragraph covers one T cell receptor beta chain sequence. Its antigen remains unidentified. V lost 6 bases to trimming and J lost 0 bases; unmatched junction nucleotides: 15. The germline gives CDR1 KGHSH, CDR2 LQKENI. The CDR3 is 18 residues long. PCR was performed using 60 Vbeta and 13 Jbeta primers. Here immunoSEQ multiplex PCR was the method, and the copy in TCRdb shows in-frame clones only, minus some. In the table there are 150,000 to 250,000 clones, 70% to 90% of which are singletons. This sample is drawn from a study of cytomegalovirus exposure and HLA in healthy donors. Study-wide results and caveats: Association of a missense DCLRE1C variant with TCR beta V- and J-gene trimming was reported in a later analysis. Among TCR beta chains, those listed as cytomegalovirus-associated numbered over 150.

The rearrangement joins TRBV18 to TRBJ2-7; 9 bases are shared with TRBD1. This receptor was obtained from a woman between 45 and 60 years old in good health and CMV-seronegative. The sample comprised PBMCs. The CDR3 DNA is TGTGCCAGCTCCCCCTACCTCGCGGGACAGGGCCCCTCCTACGAGCAGTACTTC. This sequence encodes CASSPYLAGQGPSYEQYF.